The 17 T cell receptor beta chains presented below share a single source sample, sequenced in a study of siplizumab effects on memory and regulatory T cells. Repertoires were generated with immunoSEQ multiplex PCR, while TCRdb's copy carries only in-frame clones and drops some. The table records tens of thousands of clones, roughly 94% of them present only once. Source material: non-Treg CD4+ T cells sorted from blood. The receptors come from a human donor in good health.

This clone was seen just once. The rearrangement joins TRBV18 to TRBJ2-5; D perhaps matches TRBD1 (5 bases). In germline, CDR1 is KGHSH, CDR2 LQKENI. V was pared by 4 bases and J by 1 base, with 10 bases between. The CDR3 has 14 amino acids. This CDR3 reads CASSLATGQETQYF. The CDR3 nucleotides read TGTGCCAGCTCACTAGCCACAGGCCAAGAGACCCAGTACTTC.

This clone was picked up one time. The rearrangement links TRBV5-1 to TRBJ1-4; 10 nucleotides agree with TRBD1. Germline trimming cut 4 bases from V and 4 bases from J; bases unmatched to any gene: 4. The CDR3 covers 15 residues. From germline, CDR1 is SGHRS and CDR2 YFSETQ. The CDR3 nucleotides read TGCGCCAGCAGCGCCGGGACAGGGGTTAATGAAAAACTGTTTTTT. This encodes CASSAGTGVNEKLFF.

The genes are TRBV27 and TRBJ2-7; 8 nucleotides match TRBD2. V was pared by 2 bases and J by 3 bases, with 3 bases of the junction left unmatched. The CDR3 has 14 residues. Germline CDR1 and CDR2: MNHEY and SMNVEV (reference sequence). CDR3 DNA sequence: TGTGCCAGCAGTTTACGGGAGGGCCGCTACGAGCAGTACTTC. It yields the protein CASSLREGRYEQYF.

The chain is built from TRBV2 and TRBJ1-5, with a weak D call TRBD1 (6 bases). This CDR3 spans 17 amino acids. Trimming cost V 4 bases and J 2 bases, with 18 bases left between them. CDR1 is SNHLY, CDR2 FYNNEI, per germline. The DNA for the CDR3 is TGTGCCAGCAGTGCGAGAGTCAACAGGGATCGCAATCAGCCCCAGCATTTT. Translated: CASSARVNRDRNQPQHF.

J is TRBJ2-7 and V is TRBV7-9; 11 nucleotides align to TRBD2. The CDR3 runs to 16 residues. Trimming cost V 5 bases and J 4 bases; bases outside gene matches: 10. CDR1 and CDR2 from the germline V gene are SEHNR and FQNEAQ (reference sequence). The CDR3 nucleotides read TGTGCCAGCAGCCACAATGGGCTAGCGGGAGGTTACGAGCAGTACTTC. The encoded protein is CASSHNGLAGGYEQYF.

The chain combines TRBV7-2 with TRBJ1-1; D may be TRBD1 (6 bases). Germline lookup yields CDR1 SGHTA and CDR2 FQGNSA. V lost 1 base, J lost 5 bases, and 14 bases lay in between. CDR3 size: 15 residues. CDR3 DNA: TGTGCCAGCAGCTTAGATCGGGTCCAGGGGACTGAAGCTTTCTTT. This sequence encodes CASSLDRVQGTEAFF. The entire variable domain, with the rest obtained from reference TRBV7-2 and TRBJ1-1, is as follows: GAGVSQSPSNKVTEKGKDVELRCDPISGHTALYWYRQSLGQGLEFLIYFQGNSAPDKSGLPSDRFSAERTGGSVSTLTIQRTQQEDSAVYLCASSLDRVQGTEAFFGQGTRLTVV.

The chain uses TRBV9 and TRBJ2-3; D is unclear. V gave up 3 bases and J gave up 3 bases, with 8 bases separating them. CDR3 length: 13 residues. CDR1 is SGDLS and CDR2 is YYNGEE in the germline V gene. The CDR3: CASSDKKTDTQYF. In nucleotides, the CDR3 is TGTGCCAGCAGCGACAAAAAGACAGATACGCAGTATTTT. Based on the CDR3 plus reference TRBV9 and TRBJ2-3, the full variable domain is DSGVTQTPKHLITATGQRVTLRCSPRSGDLSVYWYQQSLDQGLQFLIQYYNGEERAKGNILERFSAQQFPDLHSELNLSSLELGDSALYFCASSDKKTDTQYFGPGTRLTVL.

The chain carries TRBV7-9 and TRBJ2-1; D perhaps matches TRBD2 (5 bases). CDR3 length: 13 residues. Germline CDR1 SEHNR, CDR2 FQNEAQ (reference sequence). V lost 1 base and J lost 10, with 11 bases in between. The CDR3 is CASSLGVRGEQFF. CDR3 DNA: TGTGCCAGCAGCTTAGGGGTGCGAGGGGAGCAGTTCTTC. Using reference TRBV7-9 and TRBJ2-1 for the parts outside the CDR3, the full variable domain is DTGVSQNPRHKITKRGQNVTFRCDPISEHNRLYWYRQTLGQGPEFLTYFQNEAQLEKSRLLSDRFSAERPKGSFSTLEIQRTEQGDSAMYLCASSLGVRGEQFFGPGTRLTVL.

J is TRBJ2-3 and V is TRBV7-9; D is ambiguous. Germline V CDR1 and CDR2: SEHNR, FQNEAQ (reference sequence). This CDR3 region has 13 residues. Between the trimmed V and J ends, which lost 1 base and 4 bases, there was a span of 6 bases. The CDR3 nucleotides read TGTGCCAGCAGCTTAGGGGTTGCAGATACGCAGTATTTT. It codes for CASSLGVADTQYF.

Only a few counts were recorded for this clone. The chain combines TRBV5-4 with TRBJ2-7, with TRBD2 matching 7 bases. The CDR3 covers 14 residues. With 0 bases clipped from V and 2 bases from J, the junction kept 2 bases outside the gene matches. CDR1 is SGHNT and CDR2 is YYREEE in the germline V gene (reference sequence). The CDR3 nucleotides are TGTGCCAGCAGCTTGGTGGGGGGGGCCTACGAGCAGTACTTC. This gives the protein CASSLVGGAYEQYF.

The chain is built from TRBV5-4 and TRBJ2-7; 12 bases align to TRBD2. Trimming removed 3 bases from V and 3 bases from J; junction bases left unmatched: 10. This CDR3 has 17 amino acids. The germline V gene has CDR1 SGHNT and CDR2 YYREEE (reference sequence). CDR3 sequence: CASSSGGGTSGFYEQYF. The CDR3 DNA reads TGTGCCAGCAGCTCTGGGGGTGGGACTAGCGGGTTCTACGAGCAGTACTTC.

The chain joins TRBV27 to TRBJ2-2; 12 nucleotides align to TRBD2. In germline, CDR1 is MNHEY, CDR2 SMNVEV (reference sequence). The CDR3 has 15 amino acids. V lost 3 bases to trimming and J lost 6 bases; unmatched junction nucleotides: 2. The chain's CDR3 is CASSFLAGGPGELFF. Written as DNA, the CDR3 is TGTGCCAGCAGTTTCCTAGCGGGGGGGCCCGGGGAGCTGTTTTTT.

V and J are TRBV6-1 and TRBJ1-3; D is ambiguous. Germline loops: CDR1 MNHNS, CDR2 SASEGT. V was shortened by 2 bases and J by 6 bases, with 5 bases between the two germline ends. The CDR3 is made up of 12 amino acids. Here the CDR3 reads CASSEFENTIYF. For the CDR3, the DNA is TGTGCCAGCAGTGAATTTGAAAACACCATATATTTT.

J is TRBJ1-5 and V is TRBV5-1; D unresolved. V lost 1 base to trimming and J lost 1 base, with 3 bases between them. CDR1 SGHRS and CDR2 YFSETQ come from the germline V gene. This CDR3 spans 13 amino acids. This CDR3 is CASSLNSNQPQHF. In DNA form, the CDR3 reads TGCGCCAGCAGCTTGAACAGCAATCAGCCCCAGCATTTT.

V is TRBV4-3 and J is TRBJ2-5; tentatively, D is TRBD1 (5 bases). Looked up from germline, CDR1 is LGHNA and CDR2 is YSLEER. The CDR3 has 14 residues. V lost 1 base and J lost 2, with 8 bases in between. In DNA form, the CDR3 reads TGCGCCAGCAGCCAAGGGAACAGGCAAGAGACCCAGTACTTC. This codes for CASSQGNRQETQYF.

This clone came up once. The chain carries TRBV2 and TRBJ2-7, with D maybe TRBD1 (5 bases). The CDR3 covers 12 residues. Trimming removed 11 bases at V and 0 bases at J, with 11 bases between. Germline V gives CDR1 SNHLY, CDR2 FYNNEI. CDR3 sequence reads: CAGKDNSYEQYF. In DNA, the CDR3 is TGTGCCGGAAAGGACAACTCCTACGAGCAGTACTTC. The variable domain in full, completed from reference TRBV2 and TRBJ2-7, reads EPEVTQTPSHQVTQMGQEVILRCVPISNHLYFYWYRQILGQKVEFLVSFYNNEISEKSEIFDDQFSVERPDGSNFTLKIRSTKLEDSAMYFCAGKDNSYEQYFGPGTRLTVT.

The chain has TRBV18 and TRBJ2-3; D is unresolved. Between the trimmed V and J ends, which lost 3 bases and 0 bases, there was a span of 7 bases. CDR3 length: 14 amino acids. Germline assignment: CDR1 KGHSH and CDR2 LQKENI. In nucleotides, the CDR3 is TGTGCCAGCTCACCTGTCCTCAGCACAGATACGCAGTATTTT. Encoded protein: CASSPVLSTDTQYF.